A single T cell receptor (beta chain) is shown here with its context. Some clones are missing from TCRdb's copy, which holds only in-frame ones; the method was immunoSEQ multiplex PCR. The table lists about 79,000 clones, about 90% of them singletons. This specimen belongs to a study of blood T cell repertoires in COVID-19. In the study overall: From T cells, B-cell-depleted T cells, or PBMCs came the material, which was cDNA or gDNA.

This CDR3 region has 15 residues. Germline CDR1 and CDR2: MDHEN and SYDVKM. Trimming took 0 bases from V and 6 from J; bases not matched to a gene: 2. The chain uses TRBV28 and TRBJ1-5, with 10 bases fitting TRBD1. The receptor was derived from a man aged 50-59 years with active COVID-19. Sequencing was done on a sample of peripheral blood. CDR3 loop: CASSLWTGGGQPQHF. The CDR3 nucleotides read TGTGCCAGCAGTTTATGGACAGGGGGCGGTCAGCCCCAGCATTTT.